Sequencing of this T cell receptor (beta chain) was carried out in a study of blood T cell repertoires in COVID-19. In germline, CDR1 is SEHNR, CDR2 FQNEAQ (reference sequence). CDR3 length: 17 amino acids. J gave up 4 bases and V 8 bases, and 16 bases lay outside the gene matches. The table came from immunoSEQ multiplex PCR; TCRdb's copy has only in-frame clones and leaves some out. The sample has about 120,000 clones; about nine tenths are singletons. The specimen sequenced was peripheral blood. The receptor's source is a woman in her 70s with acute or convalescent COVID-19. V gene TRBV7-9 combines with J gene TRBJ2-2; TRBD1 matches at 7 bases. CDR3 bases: TGTGCCAGCCCCCCCGAGCCAGCGACAGGGTTCACCGGGGAGCTGTTTTTT. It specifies CASPPEPATGFTGELFF.